This T cell receptor (beta chain) was documented in a study of blood T cell repertoires in COVID-19. Study context: The United States, Italy and Spain supplied acute and convalescent COVID-19 samples. PBMCs, B-cell-depleted T cells, or T cells provided the cDNA or gDNA that made up the material.

The length of the CDR3 is 14 residues. Trimming took 4 bases from V and 6 from J, leaving 12 bases between them. The germline gives CDR1 SNHLY, CDR2 FYNNEI. The table came from immunoSEQ multiplex PCR; TCRdb's copy has only in-frame clones and leaves some out. The data show under 250,000 clones, about 80% seen once. Sequencing input: peripheral blood. This rearrangement joins TRBV2 to TRBJ2-2; D is unclear. This clonotype was obtained from a woman aged 55-70 years with acute or convalescent COVID-19. Here the CDR3 DNA reads TGTGCCAGCAGTGCCCCACTGAAATCCGGGGAGCTGTTTTTT. As protein: CASSAPLKSGELFF.